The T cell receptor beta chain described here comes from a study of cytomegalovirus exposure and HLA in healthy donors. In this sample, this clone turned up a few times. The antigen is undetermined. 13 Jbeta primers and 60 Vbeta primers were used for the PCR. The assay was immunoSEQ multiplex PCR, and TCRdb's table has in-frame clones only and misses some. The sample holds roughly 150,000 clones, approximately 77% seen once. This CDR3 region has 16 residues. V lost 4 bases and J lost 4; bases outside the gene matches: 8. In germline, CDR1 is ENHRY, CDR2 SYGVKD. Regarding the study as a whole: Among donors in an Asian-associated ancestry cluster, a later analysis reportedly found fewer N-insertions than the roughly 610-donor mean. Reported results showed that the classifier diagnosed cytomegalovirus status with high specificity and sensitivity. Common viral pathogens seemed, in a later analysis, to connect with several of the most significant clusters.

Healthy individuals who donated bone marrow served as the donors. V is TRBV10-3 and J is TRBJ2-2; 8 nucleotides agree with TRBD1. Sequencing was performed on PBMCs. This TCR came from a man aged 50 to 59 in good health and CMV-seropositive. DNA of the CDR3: TGTGCCATCAGTGGAACAGGGGGGTTAGTCACCGGGGAGCTGTTTTTT. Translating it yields CAISGTGGLVTGELFF.